Sequencing of this T cell receptor beta chain was carried out in a study of naive and memory T cell subsets. Whole-study findings and limits: Over 90% of naive TCR sequences appeared only once, unlike memory subsets. Gini index rose across naive, CM, EM and EMRA in CD4 and CD8.

This clonotype was seen a few times. Its antigen is not identified. Two oligonucleotides, mixed equimolar, formed the beta constant-region primer covering TRBC1 and TRBC2. An oligonucleotide with the SP2 primer and a 12-nucleotide UMI was ligated to the cDNA 3' end. Nested alpha and beta constant-region primers with the SP2 primer drove four PCR rounds on ligated cDNA. TCRdb fed the UMI-ligation and nested PCR reads into MiXCR, producing one record per CDR3 protein. This table has some 83,000 distinct CDR3 sequences, about an eighth appearing once. Material for sequencing was central memory CD4+ T cells from blood. The sequence came from a human donor in good health.

The CDR3 loop is CASVASGSSYNEQFF. The CDR3 DNA reads as TGTGCCAGCGTGGCTAGCGGGAGTTCCTACAATGAGCAGTTCTTC. The genes are TRBV2 and TRBJ2-1; 10 positions match TRBD2. The CDR3 contains 15 residues. V dropped 8 bases and J dropped 1; count of bases not matched to a gene: 5. The germline V gene encodes CDR1 SNHLY and CDR2 FYNNEI.